This paragraph covers one T cell receptor (beta chain) sequence. Its antigen is as yet unknown. Per the germline V gene, CDR1 is SEHNR and CDR2 is FQNEAQ (reference sequence). CDR3 length: 11 amino acids. The record originates from a study of T cells expressing NK-cell markers. As for the study in general: The study sequenced eight donors, seven HCMV-seropositive and one seronegative.

Study-level results: About 6 donors had dominant NKG2C+ clonotypes that comprised roughly 1.0-8% of their CD8+ T cells.

Synthesis of TCR beta cDNA relied on 5'RACE template switching carrying UMIs. TCRdb reworked the 5' RACE reads into one entry per CDR3 protein, no DNA. The specimen's table records approximately 150,000 distinct CDR3 sequences. This TCR was sampled from a man aged 18 to 30 in good health. The V and J genes are TRBV7-9 and TRBJ2-7. The sequencing input was blood T cells: a sorted CD56 or NKG2C T cell subset, CD4+ or CD8+ T cells, or bulk PBMC T cells (not recorded which). The CDR3 spells CASSLTREQYF.